This TCR beta chain derives from a study of shared clonotypes between healthy human individuals. It was into CD45RA+ naive and CD45RA-negative memory subsets that the CD4+ cells were split. Sorted subsets were amplified in replicate PCRs using 200 to 250 ng DNA, approximately 30,000 T cell genomes. The repertoire was sequenced with immunoSEQ multiplex PCR; TCRdb's copy has only in-frame clones and lacks some. The sample shows about 2.3 million clones, 93% of them seen only once. The CDR3 extends over 11 amino acids. Deletions cut 6 bases from V and 5 bases from J, with 4 bases between. Per the germline V gene, CDR1 is MGHDK and CDR2 is SYGVNS. This clone appeared a single time.

The sequence was collected from a man aged 18 to 30 in good health. Some clones in this sample may be carry-over from other donors' samples. This chain uses TRBV25-1 with TRBJ2-2; D remains unclear. The sample consisted of naive CD4+ T cells from PBMCs. Subset reported: CD45RA+ positively selected. The CDR3 DNA reads as TGTGCCAGCAGCTTAACCGGGGAGCTGTTTTTT. Amino acids: CASSLTGELFF.